This T cell receptor (beta chain) derives from a study of OX40 agonist ivuxolimab in advanced cancers. On the study more broadly: Earlier anti-PD-1, anti-PD-L1 or anti-CTLA-4 therapy was permitted; roughly 40% had received some.

This clone occurred once. Its antigen remains unknown. Whole-study results and caveats: More expanded clones were found, on average, in CD8+ than in CD4+ T cells. At 0.1 to 3.0 mg/kg, CD4+ and CD8+ blood T cells expanded clonally by week 6. The investigators did not determine what antigen specificity the expanded peripheral T cells had.

Repertoires were generated with immunoSEQ multiplex PCR, while TCRdb's copy carries only in-frame clones and drops some. This sample carries tens of thousands of clones, less than 95% of them seen once, and the ten largest clones take about an eighth. V lost 5 bases, J lost 6 bases, and 12 bases stayed unmatched. The CDR3 covers 16 residues. Germline V gene data show CDR1 as MNHEY and CDR2 as SMNVEV (reference sequence). The sequence came from an adult with an advanced solid tumor such as melanoma, head and neck, liver or kidney cancer. The chain is built from TRBV27 and TRBJ1-5, with 8 positions matching TRBD1. Sequencing was performed on CD4+ or CD8+ T cells sorted from blood, taken in a trial of the OX40 agonist ivuxolimab. The CDR3 protein is CASSRYMDRVGQPQHF. DNA of the CDR3: TGTGCCAGCAGTCGCTACATGGACAGGGTGGGTCAGCCCCAGCATTTT.